This passage covers 31 T cell receptor beta chains from one sample sequenced in a study of response to subunit inactivated influenza vaccine. TCRdb recomputed calls from the RT-PCR reads with MiXCR, one row per CDR3 protein. This sample has more than 700,000 distinct CDR3 sequences; 21% occur once, and the top ten carry about 10%. Sequences were derived from PBMCs from blood, sampled 4 to 6 days after vaccination. These receptors all come from a man over 45 who received an inactivated influenza vaccine.

The CDR3 protein is CASGTQLNYGYTF. For the CDR3, the DNA is TGTGCCAGCGGGACACAGCTTAACTATGGCTACACCTTC. The rearrangement joins TRBV12-3 or TRBV12-4 to TRBJ1-2; a possible D gene is TRBD1 (6 bases). V was clipped by 8 bases and J by 1 base, with 11 bases between them. The CDR3 contains 13 residues.

This chain uses TRBV28 with TRBJ2-3, with 9 positions matching TRBD1. The germline gives CDR1 MDHEN, CDR2 SYDVKM. CDR3 length: 16 amino acids. The V and J ends lost 4 bases and 4 bases, in that order; junction bases with no gene match: 9. The CDR3 region is CASSSIGQGWADTQYF. CDR3 nucleotide sequence: TGTGCCAGCAGTTCAATCGGACAGGGGTGGGCAGATACGCAGTATTTT.

In its sample, this clonotype was seen a few times. The chain has TRBV7-9 and TRBJ2-1, with D perhaps being TRBD1 or TRBD2 (5 bases each). The germline V gene encodes CDR1 SEHNR and CDR2 FQNEAQ (reference sequence). The CDR3 consists of 14 residues. V was cut by 0 bases and J by 10 bases, with 13 bases left in between. DNA of the CDR3: TGTGCCAGCAGCTTAGCGACCGGGACCCTCGAGCAGTTCTTC. This sequence encodes CASSLATGTLEQFF.

This clonotype was detected a few times. CDR3 nucleotide sequence: TGTGCCAGCAGCCTAGGGACGCTCAGCTCCTACAATGAGCAGTTCTTC. Translation gives CASSLGTLSSYNEQFF. V and J are TRBV7-9 and TRBJ2-1; D may correspond to TRBD1 or TRBD2 (5 bases each). CDR3 length: 16 residues. Germline CDR1 and CDR2: SEHNR and FQNEAQ (reference sequence). The V end lost 5 bases, the J end lost 0 bases, and 14 bases lay between the germline ends.

This clonotype was recorded many times. This chain joins TRBV20-1 and TRBJ2-3; the D gene is possibly TRBD1 (6 bases). Per germline, CDR1 DFQATT and CDR2 SNEGSKA (reference sequence). CDR3 length: 13 amino acids. V was clipped by 6 bases and J by 2 bases, with 12 bases between them. In nucleotides, the CDR3 is TGCAGTGCCAGACGGGACAACACAGATACGCAGTATTTT. This sequence encodes CSARRDNTDTQYF.

The J gene is TRBJ2-1, the V gene TRBV27; the D call may be TRBD1 or TRBD2 (5 bases each). Germline V lookup: CDR1 MNHEY, CDR2 SMNVEV (reference sequence). The CDR3 loop spans 14 amino acids. V shed 5 bases and J shed 7 bases, with 15 bases lying between them. The CDR3 region is CASSIRTRRNEQFF. CDR3 bases: TGTGCCAGCAGTATCAGGACAAGGAGGAATGAGCAGTTCTTC.

This clonotype has at least ten counts. The chain carries TRBV28 and TRBJ2-1, with D perhaps matching TRBD1 or TRBD2 (5 bases each). CDR3 size: 15 residues. V lost 2 bases and J 2 bases, leaving 10 bases between the germline ends. Per the germline V gene, CDR1 is MDHEN and CDR2 is SYDVKM. DNA for the CDR3: TGTGCCAGCAGTTTAACCGGGACGACCTACAATGAGCAGTTCTTC. It yields the protein CASSLTGTTYNEQFF.

This chain connects TRBV5-1 to TRBJ2-5, with D tentatively TRBD1 or TRBD2 (6 bases each). The V end lost 3 bases, the J end lost 5 bases, and 14 bases lay between the germline ends. The CDR3 totals 14 residues. Germline CDR1 SGHRS, CDR2 YFSETQ. The CDR3 nucleotides read TGCGCCAGCAGCTGGAGGGGGGACCCGGAGACCCAGTACTTC. The encoded protein is CASSWRGDPETQYF.

A few counts support this clonotype. The rearrangement uses TRBV27 and TRBJ2-1, with 14 bases lining up with TRBD2. The germline V gene has CDR1 MNHEY and CDR2 SMNVEV (reference sequence). V lost 0 bases to trimming and J lost 4 bases; unmatched junction nucleotides: 8. CDR3 size: 19 residues. CDR3 sequence: CASSLSGTSGSLRYNEQFF. The DNA for the CDR3 is TGTGCCAGCAGTTTATCGGGGACTAGCGGGAGCTTAAGGTACAATGAGCAGTTCTTC.

The rearrangement uses TRBV6-1 and TRBJ1-2; D ambiguous. CDR3 size: 13 residues. Germline assignment: CDR1 MNHNS and CDR2 SASEGT. Trimming shortened V by 7 bases and J by 4 bases, and 13 bases separated the two germline ends. In nucleotides, the CDR3 is TGTGCCAGCACCGTGGACTTAATCTATGGCTACACCTTC. This sequence encodes CASTVDLIYGYTF.

This chain links TRBV6-5 with TRBJ2-1, with D unclear. V was shortened by 0 bases and J by 0 bases, with 18 bases between the two germline ends. In germline, CDR1 is MNHEY, CDR2 SVGAGI. The CDR3 runs 19 residues. CDR3 DNA: TGTGCCAGCAGTTACTCCCCCCCTAATCCCCGTGGCTCCTACAATGAGCAGTTCTTC. Translating gives CASSYSPPNPRGSYNEQFF.

This chain joins TRBV4-3 and TRBJ2-3, with D unclear. The CDR3 contains 14 residues. The germline V gene has CDR1 LGHNA and CDR2 YSLEER. V dropped 1 base and J dropped 7 bases, with 12 bases sitting between them. CDR3 sequence (DNA): TGCGCCAGCAGCCAAGTCGTTGTAGGGTATACGCAGTATTTT. This encodes CASSQVVVGYTQYF.

Many counts were recorded for this clonotype. V and J are TRBV7-2 and TRBJ2-7, with D uncertain. Trimming removed 2 bases at V and 1 base at J, with 9 bases between. This CDR3 has 14 residues. The germline V gene encodes CDR1 SGHTA and CDR2 FQGNSA. CDR3 DNA sequence: TGTGCCAGCAGCTTATCCATCCCTTCCTACGAGCAGTACTTC. Translated, it gives CASSLSIPSYEQYF.

This clonotype was seen more than once but under ten times. The chain employs TRBV10-3 and TRBJ2-1; 11 bases align to TRBD2. V trimming: 3 bases; J trimming: 6 bases; junction bases outside the gene matches: 1. The germline gives CDR1 ENHRY, CDR2 SYGVKD. CDR3 size: 14 residues. The CDR3: CAISDTSGGNEQFF. CDR3 coding DNA: TGTGCCATCAGTGACACTAGCGGGGGCAATGAGCAGTTCTTC.

Many counts were recorded for this clonotype. This sequence joins TRBV20-1 and TRBJ2-1; D is possibly TRBD1 or TRBD2 (6 bases each). Germline V CDR1 and CDR2: DFQATT, SNEGSKA (reference sequence). With 1 base removed from V and 7 bases from J, the gap between germline ends came to 11 bases. The CDR3 spans 13 residues. The CDR3 DNA is TGCAGTGCTAGAGGGGGGGCGGGTAATGAGCAGTTCTTC. Protein: CSARGGAGNEQFF.

The table lists this clonotype with many counts. The chain recombines TRBV7-8 with TRBJ2-5; TRBD2 matches 10 bases. This CDR3 comprises 17 residues. V shed 5 bases and J 2 bases; nucleotides not matched to a gene: 11. Germline lookup yields CDR1 SGHVS and CDR2 FQNEAQ. This chain's CDR3 is CASSGSPSGRFQETQYF. As DNA, the CDR3 is TGTGCCAGCAGCGGAAGTCCTAGCGGGAGATTTCAAGAGACCCAGTACTTC. The full variable domain, with the rest looked up from reference TRBV7-8 and TRBJ2-5, is GAGVSQSPRYKVAKRGQDVALRCDPISGHVSLFWYQQALGQGPEFLTYFQNEAQLDKSGLPSDRFFAERPEGSVSTLKIQRTQQEDSAVYLCASSGSPSGRFQETQYFGPGTRLLVL.

This clonotype was recorded at least ten times. V gene TRBV5-1 combines with J gene TRBJ2-2; 10 positions match TRBD1. The CDR3 contains 15 residues. CDR1 and CDR2 (germline): SGHRS, YFSETQ. V was clipped by 3 bases and J by 7 bases; unmatched bases: 6. The CDR3 DNA sequence: TGCGCCAGCAGCTGGACAGGGGGAGATGGCGGGGAGCTGTTTTTT. Protein: CASSWTGGDGGELFF. Full variable domain (remainder filled in from reference TRBV5-1 and TRBJ2-2): KAGVTQTPRYLIKTRGQQVTLSCSPISGHRSVSWYQQTPGQGLQFLFEYFSETQRNKGNFPGRFSGRQFSNSRSEMNVSTLELGDSALYLCASSWTGGDGGELFFGEGSRLTVL.

This clonotype showed up just a few times. This chain links TRBV10-3 with TRBJ2-7; D is unclear. Germline V lookup: CDR1 ENHRY, CDR2 SYGVKD. The CDR3 contains 12 residues. The V and J ends lost 0 bases and 6 bases respectively, with 6 bases between them. The CDR3 loop is CAISESRGEQYF. In DNA form, the CDR3 reads TGTGCCATCAGTGAGTCGAGAGGCGAGCAGTACTTC.

This clonotype was seen a few times. The rearrangement joins TRBV20-1 to TRBJ2-6; 11 bases match TRBD1. CDR3 length equals 16 residues. Trimming at V came to 1 base and at J to 4 bases, leaving 3 bases not matched to a gene. Per germline, CDR1 DFQATT and CDR2 SNEGSKA (reference sequence). The CDR3 DNA is TGCAGTGCTAGAGCGGACAGGGGGCTGGGGGCCAACGTCCTGACTTTC. Residues: CSARADRGLGANVLTF.

The table lists this clonotype with a few counts. The rearrangement links TRBV15 to TRBJ2-7; D tentatively fits TRBD1 or TRBD2 (5 bases each). CDR1 LNHNV and CDR2 YYDKDF come from the germline V gene (reference sequence). There are 12 residues in the CDR3. Trimming cost V 0 bases and J 9 bases, with 9 bases left between them. CDR3 in DNA: TGTGCCACCAGCAGAGACGTGGGGGTGCAGTACTTC. Translation gives CATSRDVGVQYF.

The chain uses TRBV27 and TRBJ1-2, with 7 bases identical to TRBD1. CDR1 is MNHEY and CDR2 is SMNVEV in the germline V gene (reference sequence). V shed 5 bases and J 4 bases; nucleotides not matched to a gene: 7. This CDR3 is 14 amino acids long. The CDR3 DNA sequence: TGTGCCAGCAGTAACAGACAGGGAGGCTATGGCTACACCTTC. The encoded protein is CASSNRQGGYGYTF.

Here the CDR3 DNA reads TGTGCCAGCAGCTATGGACTAGCGGGAGAAGGGGGGTTCTTC. Its protein product is CASSYGLAGEGGFF. The chain is built from TRBV12-3 or TRBV12-4 and TRBJ2-1; 13 positions match TRBD2. This CDR3 comprises 14 residues. Trimming at V came to 6 bases and at J to 15 bases, leaving 11 bases not matched to a gene.

This sequence joins TRBV15 and TRBJ2-4; the D is unclear. CDR3 length: 17 residues. Germline V gene sequence: CDR1 LNHNV, CDR2 YYDKDF (reference sequence). V shed 1 base and J shed 0 bases, with 13 bases lying between them. CDR3 in DNA: TGTGCCACCAGCAGAGGACCGATGAGCTTAGCCAAAAACATTCAGTACTTC. Encoded protein: CATSRGPMSLAKNIQYF.

This clonotype was detected a few times. This chain connects TRBV12-3 or TRBV12-4 to TRBJ2-1; 12 bases map to TRBD2. V lost 2 bases, J lost 12 bases, and 5 bases stayed unmatched. This CDR3 has 14 residues. The CDR3 nucleotides are TGTGCCAGCAGTTTAACTAGCGGGGGGATAGGGCAGTTCTTC. Translating gives CASSLTSGGIGQFF.

This clonotype was detected ten times or more. The chain links TRBV29-1 to TRBJ2-3, with 14 positions matching TRBD2. Germline V gene lookup returns CDR1 SQVTM and CDR2 ANQGSEA. The ends lost 4 bases at V and 4 bases at J; junction bases unmatched: 4. This CDR3 comprises 15 residues. The CDR3 spells CSVAGTSGSPDTQYF. CDR3 DNA: TGCAGCGTTGCTGGGACTAGCGGGAGTCCAGATACGCAGTATTTT.

The V gene is TRBV27, the J gene TRBJ1-6, with a weak D call TRBD1 (5 bases). CDR1 is MNHEY and CDR2 is SMNVEV in the germline V gene (reference sequence). There are 16 residues in the CDR3. Trimming took 3 bases from V and 5 from J, leaving 14 bases between them. CDR3 region: CASSFGARSNNSPLHF. The CDR3 coding sequence is TGTGCCAGCAGTTTCGGGGCGCGGTCCAATAATTCACCCCTCCACTTT.

The V gene is TRBV3-1, the J gene TRBJ2-2; perhaps D is TRBD1 or TRBD2 (6 bases each). The germline V gene encodes CDR1 LGHDT and CDR2 YNNKEL (reference sequence). V dropped 4 bases and J dropped 7 bases, with 16 bases sitting between them. The CDR3 has 15 residues. Written as DNA, the CDR3 is TGTGCCAGCAGCCCCAGCTGGAGGGGGGACGGGGAGCTGTTTTTT. Protein sequence: CASSPSWRGDGELFF.

This chain uses TRBV5-5 with TRBJ2-7, with 9 positions matching TRBD1. The germline V gene has CDR1 SGHKS and CDR2 YYEKEE (reference sequence). CDR3 size: 14 residues. J was trimmed by 2 bases and V by 5 bases; bases with no gene match: 5. The DNA of the CDR3 is TGTGCCAGCAGGGTGACAGGGGGGCCCTACGAGCAGTACTTC. Translated, it gives CASRVTGGPYEQYF.

CDR3 nucleotides: TGTGCCAGCAGTCTAACAGTTTTGGAGACCCAGTACTTC. Its protein product is CASSLTVLETQYF. The rearrangement uses TRBV7-6 and TRBJ2-5; D is uncertain. The germline gives CDR1 SGHVS, CDR2 FNYEAQ. There are 13 residues in the CDR3. V lost 6 bases and J 5 bases, leaving 13 bases between the germline ends.

The gene calls are TRBV5-5 and TRBJ2-7; D remains ambiguous. V gave up 2 bases and J gave up 3 bases, with 15 bases separating them. The CDR3 extends over 15 amino acids. Germline V CDR1 and CDR2: SGHKS, YYEKEE (reference sequence). DNA for the CDR3: TGTGCCAGCAGCTTTACAGCCCACCCAAACTACGAGCAGTACTTC. It codes for CASSFTAHPNYEQYF.

This clonotype was observed a handful of times. The chain has TRBV5-1 and TRBJ1-1; D is unresolved. This CDR3 comprises 15 residues. Trimming left V 0 bases short and J 1 base short, with 10 bases between. Germline V lookup: CDR1 SGHRS, CDR2 YFSETQ. The CDR3 DNA follows: TGCGCCAGCAGCTTGGTCAATCCGGGGAACACTGAAGCTTTCTTT. As protein: CASSLVNPGNTEAFF.